The present TCR beta chain was sequenced within a study of early T cells in non-severe SARS-CoV-2 infection (dated by TCRdb to about 2021). General notes on the study: Because TCR sequencing relied on bulk RNA taken from unsorted whole blood, pairing of alpha and beta chains was not possible. General conclusions and limits of the study: Matching against VDJdb was skewed toward anti-spike CD8 responses, likely underestimated virus-specific expansions, and missed private and CD4 specificities.

From its cysteine to its phenylalanine, the CDR3 spans 14 amino acids. The only DNA kept is the CDR3, 42 bases in frame from the first base. CDR1 and CDR2 are drawn from the germline V gene: MDHEN, SYDVKM. V is trimmed back by 7 bases and J by 2 bases, and the junction contains 6 bases that no gene match accounts for. A case-control design nested within a healthcare worker cohort in London, UK, was used, with weekly nasopharyngeal swab PCR tests and blood sampling performed. Healthcare workers were recruited between 23 and 31 March 2020, during the week of the UK lockdown, and were followed weekly for up to roughly 16 weeks. On this clonotype: Its antigen target is currently unknown. No qualities accompany the bases; no much larger clone lies one base away.

The library came from 5' RACE. The sequencing machine was a NextSeq 500. To correct for sequencing error and PCR bias, the TCR library protocol tagged individual cDNA molecules with unique molecular identifiers. Both TCR alpha and beta chains were sequenced, and tight co-correlation was observed between alpha and beta sequence abundances in each sample. The study's own analysis went as follows. V gene, J gene and CDR3 annotation of TCR sequences was performed with Decombinator V4. TCRs were defined as expanded if a significant change between any two time points was detected under a Poisson model with p below 0.0001. TCR abundances were normalised to the total number of TCRs sequenced per sample and were expressed as counts per million. TRAV1-2 paired with TRAJ12, TRAJ20 or TRAJ33 defined MAIT TCRs, while TRAV10 paired with TRAJ18 defined iNKT TCRs. VDJdb, accessed 1 November 2021, was searched for CMV, EBV and SARS-CoV-2 annotated TCRs, excluding TCRs annotated for multiple antigens. TCRdb trimmed the raw reads at Q25, called clones with MiXCR and kept productive beta chains. All rows with the same CDR3 protein become a single entry with the most common DNA and genes. None of the V and J calls come from the authors' own analysis; TCRdb made them. The sample table lists some 80,000 distinct CDR3 sequences, roughly 12% of them with a count of one. Together, the top ten hold 3.4% of the sample.

This clonotype was obtained from an adult who was a healthcare worker with PCR-confirmed SARS-CoV-2 infection or an uninfected control (not recorded which). Sequencing used whole blood. The chain couples TRBV28 to TRBJ1-2; 8 central nucleotides agree with TRBD1. The DNA sequence follows: TGTGCCAGCACCCCCGGACAGGGCAACTATGGCTACACCTTC. Its protein is CASTPGQGNYGYTF.